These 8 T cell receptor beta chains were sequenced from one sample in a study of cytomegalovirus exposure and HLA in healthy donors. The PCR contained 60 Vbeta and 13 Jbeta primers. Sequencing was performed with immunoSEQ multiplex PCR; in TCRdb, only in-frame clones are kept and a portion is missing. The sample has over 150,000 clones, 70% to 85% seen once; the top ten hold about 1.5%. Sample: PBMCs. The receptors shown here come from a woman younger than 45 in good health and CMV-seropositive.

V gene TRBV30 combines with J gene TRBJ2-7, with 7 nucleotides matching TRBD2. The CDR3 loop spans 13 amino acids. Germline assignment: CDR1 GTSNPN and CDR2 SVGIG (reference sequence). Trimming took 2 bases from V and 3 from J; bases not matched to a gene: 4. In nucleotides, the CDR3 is TGTGCCTGGAGTTTCGGACTAGTCTACGAGCAGTACTTC. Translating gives CAWSFGLVYEQYF.

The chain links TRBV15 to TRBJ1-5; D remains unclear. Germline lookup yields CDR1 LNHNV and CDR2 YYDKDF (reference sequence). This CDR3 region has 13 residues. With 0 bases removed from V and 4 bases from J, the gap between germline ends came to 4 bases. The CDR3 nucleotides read TGTGCCACCAGCAGAGATCCGAATCAGCCCCAGCATTTT. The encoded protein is CATSRDPNQPQHF.

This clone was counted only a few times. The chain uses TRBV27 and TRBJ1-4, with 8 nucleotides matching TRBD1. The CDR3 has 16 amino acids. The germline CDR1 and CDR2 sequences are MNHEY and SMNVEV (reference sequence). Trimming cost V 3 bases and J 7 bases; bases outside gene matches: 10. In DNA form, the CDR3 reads TGTGCCAGCAGTTTTGGGCAGGGGGCGTTGGGTGAAAAACTGTTTTTT. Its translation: CASSFGQGALGEKLFF.

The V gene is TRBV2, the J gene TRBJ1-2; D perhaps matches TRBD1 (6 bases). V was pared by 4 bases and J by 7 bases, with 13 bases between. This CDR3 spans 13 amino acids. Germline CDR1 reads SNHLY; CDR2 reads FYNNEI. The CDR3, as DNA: TGTGCCAGCAGTGTTGGACAGCGCGCTGGCTACACCTTC. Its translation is CASSVGQRAGYTF.

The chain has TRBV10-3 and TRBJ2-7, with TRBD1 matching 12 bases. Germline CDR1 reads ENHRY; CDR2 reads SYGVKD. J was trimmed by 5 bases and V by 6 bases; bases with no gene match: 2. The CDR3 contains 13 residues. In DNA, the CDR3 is TGTGCCATCAGAGGGACAGGGGGCGACGAGCAGTACTTC. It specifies CAIRGTGGDEQYF.

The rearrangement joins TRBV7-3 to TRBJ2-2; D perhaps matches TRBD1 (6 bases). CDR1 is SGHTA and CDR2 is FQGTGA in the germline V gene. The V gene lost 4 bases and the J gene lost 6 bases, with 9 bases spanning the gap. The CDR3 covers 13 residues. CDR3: CASSSTGSGELFF. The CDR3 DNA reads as TGTGCCAGCAGCTCCACAGGGTCCGGGGAGCTGTTTTTT.

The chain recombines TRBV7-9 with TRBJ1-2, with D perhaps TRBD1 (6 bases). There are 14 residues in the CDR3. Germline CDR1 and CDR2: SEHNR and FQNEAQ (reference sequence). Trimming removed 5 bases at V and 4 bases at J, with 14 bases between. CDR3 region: CASSPAQGFYGYTF. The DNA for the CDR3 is TGTGCCAGCAGCCCGGCACAGGGATTCTATGGCTACACCTTC.

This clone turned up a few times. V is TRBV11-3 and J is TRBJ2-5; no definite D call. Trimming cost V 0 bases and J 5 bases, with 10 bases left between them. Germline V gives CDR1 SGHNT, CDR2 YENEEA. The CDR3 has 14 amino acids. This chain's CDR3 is CASSLDRRSETQYF. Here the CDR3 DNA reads TGTGCCAGCAGCTTAGATCGCAGGTCGGAGACCCAGTACTTC.